Listed below are T cell receptor beta chains from one sample, sequenced in a study of identical twins. MiXCR was run by TCRdb on the 5' RACE reads, yielding one entry per CDR3 protein. The sample lists around 680,000 distinct CDR3 sequences; around 8.3% were seen once. This sample also belongs to another study, concerning yellow fever vaccine responses in identical twins.

What was sequenced was PBMCs. The receptors were gathered from a woman aged 18-30 years in good health. Both conserved end residues are part of each CDR3. Each record gives: clone size, V gene, J gene, D gene, CDR3 protein, CDR3 DNA. The D gene is left open where the match is weak. A row's size may be missing; if present it is once, few, many or a size class.

>many|TRBV5-5|TRBJ2-7|NA
CASSPIVGGFNEQYF
TGTGCCAGCAGCCCGATTGTTGGGGGCTTCAACGAGCAGTACTTC
>few|TRBV6-2/TRBV6-3|TRBJ2-1|TRBD1
CASRPGQGDVDEQFF
TGTGCCAGCAGACCGGGACAGGGGGACGTCGATGAGCAGTTCTTC
>many|TRBV6-6|TRBJ2-7|NA
CASNLGLYEQYF
TGTGCCAGCAACCTCGGGCTCTACGAGCAGTACTTC
>few|TRBV5-1|TRBJ2-7|TRBD1
CASSIQGADEQYF
TGCGCCAGCAGCATACAGGGGGCCGACGAGCAGTACTTC
>NA|TRBV11-1|TRBJ2-2|NA
CASSLVTGRTGELFF
TGTGCCAGCAGCTTAGTTACAGGGCGCACCGGGGAGCTGTTTTTT
>NA|TRBV20-1|TRBJ2-1|TRBD2
CSAPGLAGGQGNEQFF
TGCAGTGCACCTGGACTAGCGGGAGGGCAGGGCAATGAGCAGTTCTTC
>many|TRBV29-1|TRBJ1-2|NA
CSVEPVQPTNGYTF
TGCAGCGTTGAACCGGTGCAGCCCACTAACGGCTACACCTTC
>few|TRBV29-1|TRBJ1-5|NA
CSVKDSNQPQHF
TGCAGCGTAAAGGACAGCAATCAGCCCCAGCATTTT
>few|TRBV6-5|TRBJ1-2|TRBD1
CASSYGPGGAYGYTF
TGTGCCAGCAGTTACGGGCCAGGGGGCGCCTATGGCTACACCTTC
>few|TRBV7-9|TRBJ2-7|TRBD2
CASSPRLASSDEQYF
TGTGCCAGCAGCCCACGACTAGCTAGTTCGGACGAGCAGTACTTC
>many|TRBV5-5|TRBJ2-7|NA
CASSHSDSPYEQYF
TGTGCCAGCAGCCACTCGGACAGCCCCTACGAGCAGTACTTC
>NA|TRBV6-1|TRBJ1-1|NA
CASSDIAGVTEAFF
TGTGCCAGCAGTGATATCGCAGGGGTCACTGAAGCTTTCTTT
>many|TRBV5-1|TRBJ1-1|TRBD1
CASSLNPTGRNTEAFF
TGCGCCAGCAGCTTGAATCCGACAGGGAGGAACACTGAAGCTTTCTTT
>NA|TRBV3-1|TRBJ2-5|NA
CASSQAGGTKTQYF
TGTGCCAGCAGCCAAGCTGGGGGGACGAAGACCCAGTACTTC
>NA|TRBV20-1|TRBJ2-7|NA
CSAIEGEPYEQDF
TGCAGTGCCATTGAGGGTGAACCCTACGAGCAGGACTTC
>many|TRBV2|TRBJ1-1|NA
CASSEAGSVTEAFF
TGTGCCAGCAGTGAAGCAGGGTCGGTAACTGAAGCTTTCTTT
>few|TRBV7-2|TRBJ2-1|NA
CASSFRIGYNEQFF
TGTGCCAGCAGCTTCCGGATTGGGTACAATGAGCAGTTCTTC
>many|TRBV29-1|TRBJ2-2|NA
CSSNRPNTGELFF
TGCAGCTCTAACCGGCCGAACACCGGGGAGCTGTTTTTT
>NA|TRBV5-4|TRBJ2-3|TRBD2
CASSLELAGGPSDTQYF
TGTGCCAGCAGCCTGGAGCTAGCGGGAGGGCCATCAGATACGCAGTATTTT
>NA|TRBV13|TRBJ2-1|TRBD2
CASSLRGASGRTGEQFF
TGTGCCAGCAGCCTGCGCGGGGCTAGCGGGAGGACGGGTGAGCAGTTCTTC
>NA|TRBV15|TRBJ2-5|TRBD1
CATSRERQGGTQYF
TGTGCCACCAGCAGAGAGAGACAGGGTGGGACCCAGTACTTC
>few|TRBV6-5|TRBJ2-5|TRBD2
CASSYPTGLAETQYF
TGTGCCAGCAGTTACCCGACTGGACTAGCTGAGACCCAGTACTTC
>few|TRBV5-1|TRBJ1-6|NA
CASSLVQTRFNSPLHF
TGCGCCAGCAGCTTGGTGCAGACCCGTTTTAATTCACCCCTCCACTTT
>NA|TRBV7-9|TRBJ1-4|NA
CASSLVGFNEKLFF
TGTGCCAGCAGCTTAGTCGGCTTTAATGAAAAACTGTTTTTT
>once|TRBV11-2|TRBJ2-3|NA
CASSPPRWGDTQYF
TGTGCCAGCAGCCCCCCGAGGTGGGGGGATACGCAGTATTTT
>many|TRBV3-1|TRBJ2-7|NA
CASSRGTAYEQYF
TGTGCCAGCAGCCGCGGGACAGCCTACGAGCAGTACTTC
>many|TRBV6-1|TRBJ2-5|NA
CASRRTSPETQYF
TGTGCCAGCCGTCGTACCTCCCCCGAGACCCAGTACTTC
>many|TRBV9|TRBJ2-7|TRBD1
CASSLDGQGMDEQYF
TGTGCCAGCAGCTTGGATGGACAGGGAATGGACGAGCAGTACTTC
>NA|TRBV6-5|TRBJ2-7|NA
CASSYSWNSYEQYF
TGTGCCAGCAGTTACTCTTGGAATTCCTACGAGCAGTACTTC
>many|TRBV21-1|TRBJ2-2|NA
CASSKPRDERGGRRTGELFF
TGTGCCAGCAGCAAACCCAGGGACGAGCGGGGGGGCCGAAGAACCGGGGAGCTGTTTTTT
>NA|TRBV5-1|TRBJ2-7|NA
CASSLENLYEQYF
TGCGCCAGCAGCTTGGAAAATCTCTACGAGCAGTACTTC
>NA|TRBV6-2/TRBV6-3|TRBJ2-1|NA
CASSYFGDEQFF
TGTGCCAGCAGTTACTTCGGTGATGAGCAGTTCTTC
>NA|TRBV6-5|TRBJ1-4|NA
CASSYLGANNEKLFF
TGTGCCAGCAGTTACCTGGGGGCGAATAATGAAAAACTGTTTTTT
>NA|TRBV4-2|TRBJ2-1|TRBD2
CASSQDLLAKPNEQFF
TGTGCCAGCAGCCAAGATTTACTAGCGAAACCCAATGAGCAGTTCTTC
>NA|TRBV28|TRBJ1-5|TRBD1
CASSLWGTGGSNQPQHF
TGTGCCAGCAGTTTATGGGGGACAGGGGGCAGCAATCAGCCCCAGCATTTT
>NA|TRBV27|TRBJ2-6|NA
CASSEFWGSGANVLTF
TGTGCCAGCAGTGAGTTCTGGGGCTCTGGGGCCAACGTCCTGACTTTC
>NA|TRBV10-3|TRBJ1-1|NA
CAISVGSVTEAFF
TGTGCCATCAGTGTCGGTTCTGTTACTGAAGCTTTCTTT
>many|TRBV12-3/TRBV12-4|TRBJ2-3|TRBD1
CASSLTGASTDTQYF
TGTGCCAGCAGTTTGACAGGGGCTAGCACAGATACGCAGTATTTT
>few|TRBV7-9|TRBJ2-1|NA
CASSHAGIGGNEQFF
TGTGCCAGCAGCCACGCGGGAATCGGGGGCAATGAGCAGTTCTTC
>few|TRBV25-1|TRBJ2-7|TRBD2
CASSETSGRSYEQYF
TGTGCCAGCAGTGAGACTAGCGGGAGGAGCTACGAGCAGTACTTC
>many|TRBV20-1|TRBJ2-5|TRBD1
CSARTGQETQYF
TGCAGCGCCCGGACAGGGCAAGAGACCCAGTACTTC
>few|TRBV2|TRBJ2-1|NA
CASSEALSGNEQFF
TGTGCCAGCAGTGAAGCGCTTTCGGGGAATGAGCAGTTCTTC
>few|TRBV6-5|TRBJ1-2|NA
CASSYSRTNFYGYTF
TGTGCCAGCAGTTACTCGAGAACCAACTTCTATGGCTACACCTTC
>NA|TRBV7-9|TRBJ2-1|NA
CASSSAARLSNEQFF
TGTGCCAGCAGCTCCGCCGCTAGACTCTCCAATGAGCAGTTCTTC
>few|TRBV20-1|TRBJ2-7|NA
CSANRDGYEQYF
TGCAGTGCCAACCGGGACGGTTACGAGCAGTACTTC
>few|TRBV2|TRBJ2-6|NA
CASRERTGANVLTF
TGTGCCAGCAGAGAAAGGACAGGGGCCAACGTCCTGACTTTC
>NA|TRBV14|TRBJ2-2|NA
CASSVPGRFANTGELFF
TGTGCCAGCAGCGTACCTGGACGATTCGCGAACACCGGGGAGCTGTTTTTT
>many|TRBV29-1|TRBJ2-1|TRBD2
CSVEASGLAGYNEQFF
TGCAGCGTTGAAGCCTCGGGACTAGCGGGATACAATGAGCAGTTCTTC
>few|TRBV3-1|TRBJ2-5|NA
CASSQAWQAQLEETQYF
TGTGCCAGCAGCCAGGCCTGGCAGGCCCAGCTGGAGGAGACCCAGTACTTC
>NA|TRBV11-2|TRBJ2-7|TRBD1
CASSLGDRDRGYEQYF
TGTGCCAGCAGCTTAGGGGATCGGGACAGGGGTTACGAGCAGTACTTC
>many|TRBV29-1|TRBJ2-1|NA
CSVVLAGSYNEQFF
TGCAGCGTTGTTTTGGCGGGATCCTACAATGAGCAGTTCTTC
>NA|TRBV5-4|TRBJ1-1|NA
CASSPGGKTEAFF
TGTGCCAGCAGCCCTGGGGGTAAGACTGAAGCTTTCTTT
>NA|TRBV21-1|TRBJ2-1|NA
CASSRRRRGQQFF
TGTGCCAGCAGCAGAAGGAGGCGGGGACAGCAGTTCTTC
>NA|TRBV15|TRBJ2-7|NA
CATSSGQGISYEQYF
TGTGCCACCAGTTCAGGGCAGGGGATTTCCTACGAGCAGTACTTC
>few|TRBV20-1|TRBJ2-5|NA
CSARDRPLNQETQYF
TGCAGTGCTAGAGATCGACCACTGAACCAAGAGACCCAGTACTTC